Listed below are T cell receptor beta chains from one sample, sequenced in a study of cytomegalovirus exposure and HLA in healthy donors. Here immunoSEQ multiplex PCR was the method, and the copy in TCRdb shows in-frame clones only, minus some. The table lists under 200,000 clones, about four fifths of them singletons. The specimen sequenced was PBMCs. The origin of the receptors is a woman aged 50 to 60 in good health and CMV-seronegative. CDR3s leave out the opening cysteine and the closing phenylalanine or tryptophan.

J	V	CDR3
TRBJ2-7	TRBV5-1	ASSPSPTSGSNEQY
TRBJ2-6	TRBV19	ASSIAQTQLLSGANVLT
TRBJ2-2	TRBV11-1	ASRTPGGNTGELF
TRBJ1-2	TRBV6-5	ATRGATGRGGYT
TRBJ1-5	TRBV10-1	ASSESGGDSNQPQH
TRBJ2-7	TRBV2	ASSAPTSGGSYEQY
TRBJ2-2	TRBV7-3	ASSPRGGINTGELF
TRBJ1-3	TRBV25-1	ASSKIGQGAGGNTIY
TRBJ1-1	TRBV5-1	ASSLQGGGGNTEAF
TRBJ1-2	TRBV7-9	ASSSTGDGYT
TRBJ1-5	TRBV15	ATSREATTFQNQPQH
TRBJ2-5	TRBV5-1	ASSTGQTQETQY
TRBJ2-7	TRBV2	ASRKEYGGYEQY
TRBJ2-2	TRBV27	ASGRDRVTGELF
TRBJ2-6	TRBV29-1	SVTGPGANVLT
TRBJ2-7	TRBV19	ASSISSIRSSYEQY
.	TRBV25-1	ASSDVVEGTYEQY
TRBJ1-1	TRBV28	ASPPNRAGDTEAF
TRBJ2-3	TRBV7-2	ASSPPRGASGDHTDTQY
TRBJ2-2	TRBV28	ATPGIQHGELF
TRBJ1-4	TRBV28	ASSLPGQLKNEKLF
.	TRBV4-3	ASSQAASRSYEQY
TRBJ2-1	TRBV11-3	ASSFGQGRNEQF
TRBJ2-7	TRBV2	ASITPPGTESYEQY
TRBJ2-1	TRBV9	ASSVGGGNSYNEQF
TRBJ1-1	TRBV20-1	SASPQGKAF
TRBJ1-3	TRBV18	ASSPGQGVRNTIY
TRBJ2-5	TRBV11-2	ASSLSSGTQETQY
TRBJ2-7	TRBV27	ASSLGTDLYEQY
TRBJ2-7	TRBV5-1	ASSEGGTGTYERY
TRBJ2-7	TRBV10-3	AIRMTLAGGYYEQY
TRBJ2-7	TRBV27	ASSLSGQGANHEQY
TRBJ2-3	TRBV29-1	SVGSLAGATDTQY
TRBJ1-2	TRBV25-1	ASGGQGHYGYT
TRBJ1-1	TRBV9	ASSATGSNTEAF
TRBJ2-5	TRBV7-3	ASSLGQHPVRSQETQY
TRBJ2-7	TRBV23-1	ASSNDKRDYEQY
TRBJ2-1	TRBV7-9	ASSPGVSSYNEQF
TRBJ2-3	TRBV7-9	ATSVLATSTDTQY
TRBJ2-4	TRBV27	ASSLSGAKNIQY
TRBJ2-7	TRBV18	ASSPQGTYEQY
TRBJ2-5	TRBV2	ASSEGLAGLQETQY
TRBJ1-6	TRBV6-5	ASSYSTGESPLH
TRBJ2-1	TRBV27	ASSTSGGPSYNEQF
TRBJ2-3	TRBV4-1	ASREWQGTDTQY
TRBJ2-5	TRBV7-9	ASSLATGTPETQY
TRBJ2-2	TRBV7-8	ASSLVRGGSGELF
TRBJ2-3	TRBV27	ASSLLSGDTSTDTQY